This T cell receptor (beta chain) appears in the sequencing data of a study of T cell repertoires in cytomegalovirus infection. For the study at large: An indication of both CMV infection and matching HLA type came from public TCR beta signatures. General study findings and limits: Ex vivo, HLA-C-restricted CMV-specific TCR beta clonotypes prevailed over the rest of the response. CMV carriers with the relevant HLA were identified by cumulative public TCR beta family frequency.

This clonotype was observed many times. The target antigen is unknown. One entry per CDR3 protein results from TCRdb running MiXCR on the reads. The sample lists over 85,000 distinct CDR3 sequences; 16% were seen once. There are 16 residues in the CDR3. With 0 bases clipped from V and 1 base from J, the junction kept 4 bases outside the gene matches. Germline V CDR1 and CDR2: LGHNA, YNFKEQ. The sample taken for sequencing was PBMCs. The clonotype was recovered from a human donor in good health (CMV status not recorded). Some clones in this sample may be carry-over from other donors' samples. The gene calls are TRBV4-2 and TRBJ2-3; 7 bases map to TRBD2. The CDR3 is CASSQEGLAGTDTQYF. The CDR3 nucleotides read TGTGCCAGCAGCCAAGAAGGGCTAGCGGGCACAGATACGCAGTATTTT.